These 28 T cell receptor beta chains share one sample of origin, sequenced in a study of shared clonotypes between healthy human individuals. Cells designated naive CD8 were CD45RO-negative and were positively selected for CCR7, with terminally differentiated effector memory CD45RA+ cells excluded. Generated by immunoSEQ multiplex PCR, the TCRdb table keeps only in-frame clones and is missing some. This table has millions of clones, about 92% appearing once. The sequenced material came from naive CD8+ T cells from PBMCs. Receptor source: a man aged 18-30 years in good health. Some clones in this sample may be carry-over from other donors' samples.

CDR3 residues: CSVRRSPGGVAYEQYF. The CDR3 DNA sequence: TGCAGCGTGCGAAGGAGTCCGGGAGGTGTCGCCTACGAGCAGTACTTC. The rearrangement uses TRBV29-1 and TRBJ2-7; the match to TRBD2 covers 7 bases. V gave up 6 bases and J gave up 2 bases; unmatched junction bases: 16. The CDR3 is made up of 16 amino acids. Per germline, CDR1 SQVTM and CDR2 ANQGSEA.

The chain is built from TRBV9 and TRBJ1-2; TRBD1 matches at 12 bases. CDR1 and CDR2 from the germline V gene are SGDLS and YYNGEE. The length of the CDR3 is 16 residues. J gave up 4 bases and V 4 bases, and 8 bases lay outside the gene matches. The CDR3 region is CASSQTGTGGVYGYTF. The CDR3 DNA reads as TGTGCCAGCAGCCAGACTGGGACAGGGGGCGTCTATGGCTACACCTTC.

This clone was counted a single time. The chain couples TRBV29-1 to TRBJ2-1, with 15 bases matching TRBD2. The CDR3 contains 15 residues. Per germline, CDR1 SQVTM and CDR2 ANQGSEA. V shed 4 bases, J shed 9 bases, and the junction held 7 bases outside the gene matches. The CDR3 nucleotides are TGCAGCGTTGTGCCCGGGACTAGCGGGAGGAGTGAGCAGTTCTTC. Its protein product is CSVVPGTSGRSEQFF.

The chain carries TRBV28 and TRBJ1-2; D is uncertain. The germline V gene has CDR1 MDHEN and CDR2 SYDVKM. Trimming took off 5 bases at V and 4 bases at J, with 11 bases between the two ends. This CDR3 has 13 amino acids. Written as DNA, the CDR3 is TGTGCCAGCAGTGTGACGGACTTCTATGGCTACACCTTC. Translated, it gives CASSVTDFYGYTF.

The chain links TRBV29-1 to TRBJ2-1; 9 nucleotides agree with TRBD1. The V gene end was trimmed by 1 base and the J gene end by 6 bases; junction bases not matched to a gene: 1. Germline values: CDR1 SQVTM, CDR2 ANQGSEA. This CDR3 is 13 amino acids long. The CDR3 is CSVEGDRANEQFF. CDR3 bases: TGCAGCGTTGAAGGGGACAGGGCCAATGAGCAGTTCTTC.

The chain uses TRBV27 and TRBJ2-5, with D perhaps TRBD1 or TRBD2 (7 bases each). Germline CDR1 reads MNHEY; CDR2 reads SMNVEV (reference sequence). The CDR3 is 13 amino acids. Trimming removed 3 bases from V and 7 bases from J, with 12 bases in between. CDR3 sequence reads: CASSLTGRGTQYF. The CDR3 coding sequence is TGTGCCAGCAGTTTGACAGGGAGGGGGACCCAGTACTTC.

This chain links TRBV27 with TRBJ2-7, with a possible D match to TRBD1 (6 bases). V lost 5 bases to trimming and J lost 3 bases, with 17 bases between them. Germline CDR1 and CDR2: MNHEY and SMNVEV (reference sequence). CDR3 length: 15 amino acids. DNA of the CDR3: TGTGCCAGCAGTGCCTCAGGGGTCGGGTACTACGAGCAGTACTTC. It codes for CASSASGVGYYEQYF.

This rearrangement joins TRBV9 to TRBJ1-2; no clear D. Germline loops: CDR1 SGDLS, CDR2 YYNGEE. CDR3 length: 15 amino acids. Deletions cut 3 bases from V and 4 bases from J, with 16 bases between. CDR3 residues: CASSGTPTAFYGYTF. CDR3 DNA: TGTGCCAGCAGCGGGACCCCAACCGCGTTCTATGGCTACACCTTC.

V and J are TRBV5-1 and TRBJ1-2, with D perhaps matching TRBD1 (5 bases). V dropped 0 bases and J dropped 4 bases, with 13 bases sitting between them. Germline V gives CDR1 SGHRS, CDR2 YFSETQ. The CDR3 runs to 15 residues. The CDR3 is CASSLDLGRAYGYTF. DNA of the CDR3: TGCGCCAGCAGCTTGGATCTCGGCAGGGCCTATGGCTACACCTTC.

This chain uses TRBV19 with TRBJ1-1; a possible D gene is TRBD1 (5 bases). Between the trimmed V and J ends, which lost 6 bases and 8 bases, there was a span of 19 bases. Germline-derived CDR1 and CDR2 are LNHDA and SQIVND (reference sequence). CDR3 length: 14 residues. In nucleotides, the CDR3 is TGTGCCAGTAGCCTGGGTAGGGGCTTTGGAGAAGCTTTCTTT. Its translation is CASSLGRGFGEAFF.

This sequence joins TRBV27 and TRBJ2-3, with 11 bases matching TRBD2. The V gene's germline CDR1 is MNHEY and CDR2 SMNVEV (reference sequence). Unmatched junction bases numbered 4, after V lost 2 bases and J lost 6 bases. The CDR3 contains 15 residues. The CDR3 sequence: CASSLRPSGRDTQYF. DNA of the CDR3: TGTGCCAGCAGTTTAAGGCCTAGCGGGAGGGATACGCAGTATTTT.

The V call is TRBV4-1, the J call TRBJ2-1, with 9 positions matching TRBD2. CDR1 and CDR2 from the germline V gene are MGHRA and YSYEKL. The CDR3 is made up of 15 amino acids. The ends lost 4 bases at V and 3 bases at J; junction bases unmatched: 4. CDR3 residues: CASSPPSGIYNEQFF. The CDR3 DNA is TGCGCCAGCAGCCCCCCTAGCGGGATCTACAATGAGCAGTTCTTC.

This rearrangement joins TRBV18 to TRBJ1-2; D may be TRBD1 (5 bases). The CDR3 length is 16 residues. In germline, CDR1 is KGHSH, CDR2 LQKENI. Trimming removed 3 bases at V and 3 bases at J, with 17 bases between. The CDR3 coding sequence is TGTGCCAGCTCACCCCTCCGAGAGGGGATGGACTATGGCTACACCTTC. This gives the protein CASSPLREGMDYGYTF.

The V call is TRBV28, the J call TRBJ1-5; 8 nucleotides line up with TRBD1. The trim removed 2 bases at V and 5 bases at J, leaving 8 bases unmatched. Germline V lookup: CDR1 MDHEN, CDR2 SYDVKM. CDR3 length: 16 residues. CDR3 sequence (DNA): TGTGCCAGCAGTTTACTCCTAGACAGGGGTGATCAGCCCCAGCATTTT. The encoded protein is CASSLLLDRGDQPQHF.

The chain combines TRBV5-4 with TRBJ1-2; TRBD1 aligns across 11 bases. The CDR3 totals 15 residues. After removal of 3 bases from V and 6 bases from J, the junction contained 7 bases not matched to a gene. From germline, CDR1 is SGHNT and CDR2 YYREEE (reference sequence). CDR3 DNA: TGTGCCAGCAGCTCAGGACAGGGGGCTCTTGATGGCTACACCTTC. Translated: CASSSGQGALDGYTF.

The CDR3 DNA reads as TGTGCCAGCAGCGGGCCGGGACCTTATGGCTACACCTTC. Translating it yields CASSGPGPYGYTF. The chain recombines TRBV7-8 with TRBJ1-2; tentatively, D is TRBD1 (5 bases). The germline V and J ends were trimmed by 5 bases and 5 bases, with 12 bases remaining between them. The CDR3 contains 13 residues. Germline CDR1 is SGHVS and CDR2 is FQNEAQ.

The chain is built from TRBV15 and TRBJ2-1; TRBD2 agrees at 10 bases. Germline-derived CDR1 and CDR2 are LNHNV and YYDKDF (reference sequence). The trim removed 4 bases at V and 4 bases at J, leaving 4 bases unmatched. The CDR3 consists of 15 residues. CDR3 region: CATSIQREGYNEQFF. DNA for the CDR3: TGTGCCACCAGCATTCAGCGGGAGGGGTACAATGAGCAGTTCTTC.

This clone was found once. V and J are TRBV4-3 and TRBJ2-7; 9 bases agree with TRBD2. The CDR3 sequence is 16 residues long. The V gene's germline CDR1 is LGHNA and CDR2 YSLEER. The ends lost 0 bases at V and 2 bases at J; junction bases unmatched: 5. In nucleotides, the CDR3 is TGCGCCAGCAGCCAAGATCCGACTAGCGGAACCTACGAGCAGTACTTC. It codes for CASSQDPTSGTYEQYF.

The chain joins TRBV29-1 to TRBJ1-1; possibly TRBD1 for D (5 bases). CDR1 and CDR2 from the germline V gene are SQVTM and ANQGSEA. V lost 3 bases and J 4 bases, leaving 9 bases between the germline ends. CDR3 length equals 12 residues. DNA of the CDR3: TGCAGCGTTGAGATGGGGGGCACTGAAGCTTTCTTT. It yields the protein CSVEMGGTEAFF. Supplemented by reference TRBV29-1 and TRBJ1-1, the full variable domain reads SAVISQKPSRDICQRGTSLTIQCQVDSQVTMMFWYRQQPGQSLTLIATANQGSEATYESGFVIDKFPISRPNLTFSTLTVSNMSPEDSSIYLCSVEMGGTEAFFGQGTRLTVV.

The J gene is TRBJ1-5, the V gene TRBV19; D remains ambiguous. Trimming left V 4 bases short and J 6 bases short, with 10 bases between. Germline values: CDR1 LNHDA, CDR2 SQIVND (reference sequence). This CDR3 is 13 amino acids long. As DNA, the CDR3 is TGTGCCAGTAGTAATGGTTTCAGTCAGCCCCAGCATTTT. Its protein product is CASSNGFSQPQHF.

Here the CDR3 reads CASSPEGIWELFF. In DNA form, the CDR3 reads TGTGCCAGCAGCCCCGAGGGGATCTGGGAGCTGTTTTTT. This chain connects TRBV7-9 to TRBJ2-2, with D perhaps given as TRBD1 or TRBD2 (5 bases each). The CDR3 contains 13 residues. Germline V gene data show CDR1 as SEHNR and CDR2 as FQNEAQ (reference sequence). V gave up 5 bases and J gave up 9 bases, with 13 bases separating them.

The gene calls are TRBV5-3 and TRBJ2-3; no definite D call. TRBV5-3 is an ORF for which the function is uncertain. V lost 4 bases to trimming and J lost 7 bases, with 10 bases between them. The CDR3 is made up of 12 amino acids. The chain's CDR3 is CARSPRRNTQYF. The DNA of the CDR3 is TGTGCCAGAAGCCCCAGAAGGAATACGCAGTATTTT.

Here the CDR3 reads CASRPGASGTTGELFF. The DNA of the CDR3 is TGTGCCAGCAGGCCGGGGGCTAGCGGGACCACCGGGGAGCTGTTTTTT. The chain carries TRBV7-9 and TRBJ2-2; 9 positions match TRBD2. Germline CDR1 reads SEHNR; CDR2 reads FQNEAQ (reference sequence). J was trimmed by 4 bases and V by 6 bases; bases with no gene match: 9. The CDR3 totals 16 residues.

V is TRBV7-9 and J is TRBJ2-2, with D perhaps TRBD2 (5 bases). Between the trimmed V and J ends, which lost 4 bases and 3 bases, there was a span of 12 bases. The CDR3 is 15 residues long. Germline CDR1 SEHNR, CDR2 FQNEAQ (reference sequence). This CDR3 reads CASSYRDPDTGELFF. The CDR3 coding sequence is TGTGCCAGCAGCTACCGGGATCCCGACACCGGGGAGCTGTTTTTT. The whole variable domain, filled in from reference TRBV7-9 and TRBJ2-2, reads DTGVSQNPRHKITKRGQNVTFRCDPISEHNRLYWYRQTLGQGPEFLTYFQNEAQLEKSRLLSDRFSAERPKGSFSTLEIQRTEQGDSAMYLCASSYRDPDTGELFFGEGSRLTVL.

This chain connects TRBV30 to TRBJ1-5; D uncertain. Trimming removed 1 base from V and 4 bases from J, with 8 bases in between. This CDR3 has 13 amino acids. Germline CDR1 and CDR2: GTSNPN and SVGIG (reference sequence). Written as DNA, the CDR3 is TGTGCCTGGAGTGGTCACGGGAATCAGCCCCAGCATTTT. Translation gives CAWSGHGNQPQHF.

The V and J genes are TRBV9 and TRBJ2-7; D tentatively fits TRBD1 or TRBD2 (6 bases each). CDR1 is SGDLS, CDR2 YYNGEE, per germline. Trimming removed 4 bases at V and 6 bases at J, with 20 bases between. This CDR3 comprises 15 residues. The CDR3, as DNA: TGTGCCAGCAGCACTCAGGGGACTCGGGGCTCCGAGCAGTACTTC. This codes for CASSTQGTRGSEQYF.

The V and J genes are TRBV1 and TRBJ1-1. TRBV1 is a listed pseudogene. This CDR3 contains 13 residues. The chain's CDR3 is CTSSQDRGVEAFF. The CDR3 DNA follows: TGCACCAGCAGCCAAGATCGTGGGGTTGAAGCTTTCTTT.

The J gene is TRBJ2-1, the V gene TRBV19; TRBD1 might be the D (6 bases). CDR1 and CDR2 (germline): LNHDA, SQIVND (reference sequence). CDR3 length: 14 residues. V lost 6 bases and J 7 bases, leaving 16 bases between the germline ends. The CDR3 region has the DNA TGTGCCAGTAGGACCACAGGGAATGAGAATGAGCAGTTCTTC. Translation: CASRTTGNENEQFF. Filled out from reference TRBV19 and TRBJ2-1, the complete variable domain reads DGGITQSPKYLFRKEGQNVTLSCEQNLNHDAMYWYRQDPGQGLRLIYYSQIVNDFQKGDIAEGYSVSREKKESFPLTVTSAQKNPTAFYLCASRTTGNENEQFFGPGTRLTVL.